One and the same sample provided the 29 T cell receptor beta chains below, sequenced in a study of regulatory T cells in long-lasting Graves disease (dated by TCRdb to about 2021). Receptors were amplified or captured by multiplex PCR. Reads for this sample came from an Illumina HiSeq 4000. To build TCR beta libraries, CDR3 regions were amplified by Arm-PCR using iRepertoire HTBI primers. Clones were called with MiXCR by TCRdb after fastp trimmed the public reads at Q25, and only in-frame beta chains were retained. One record per CDR3 amino acid sequence lists the most common genes and DNA. The sample records 620,000 or so distinct CDR3 sequences, 15% to 20% of which are singletons. The top ten clones comprise approximately 18% of the sample. The sample's time point, from its label and the paper: newly diagnosed GD, antithyroid drugs for less than 3 months. For both TCR sequencing and RNA sequencing, RNA was extracted from PBMCs using TRIzol.

These data were likewise used in another study, on T cells in Graves' hyperthyroidism and ophthalmopathy.

Here the sequenced sample was peripheral blood mononuclear cells (PBMCs), taken at new diagnosis, from a patient treated with antithyroid drugs. These receptors all come from a woman in her twenties or thirties with Graves disease. Donor details come from another sample of the same person, matched by shared clones.

This clonotype was observed many times. The rearrangement joins TRBV7-2 to TRBJ1-1; 7 bases fit TRBD1. J lost 6 bases, V lost 5 bases, and 15 bases had no gene match. This CDR3 spans 16 amino acids. CDR1 and CDR2 from the germline V gene are SGHTA and FQGNSA. The CDR3 sequence is CASSRGGLGLVAEAFF. CDR3 DNA sequence: TGTGCCAGCAGCCGAGGGGGCTTGGGGTTGGTGGCTGAAGCTTTCTTT.

This clonotype was seen repeatedly, ten times or more. The gene calls are TRBV4-1 and TRBJ2-7; tentative D call: TRBD2 (5 bases). Trimming took off 1 base at V and 1 base at J, with 8 bases between the two ends. The CDR3 is 14 amino acids. Per the germline V gene, CDR1 is MGHRA and CDR2 is YSYEKL. The CDR3 DNA reads as TGCGCCAGCAGCCAAGCCGGCGGGTCCTACGAGCAGTACTTC. This gives the protein CASSQAGGSYEQYF.

This clonotype has a handful of counts. V and J are TRBV6-1 and TRBJ1-5; 10 bases line up with TRBD1. The junction had 20 bases not matched to a gene; V was cut back by 6 bases and J by 3 bases. The germline gives CDR1 MNHNS, CDR2 SASEGT. CDR3 size: 20 residues. CDR3 DNA sequence: TGTGCCAGCAGCCAAAACATCAAACCGGGACAGGGGAGGTTCAATCAGCCCCAGCATTTT. Protein: CASSQNIKPGQGRFNQPQHF.

This clonotype has at least ten counts. The chain recombines TRBV28 with TRBJ1-6; TRBD1 agrees at 7 bases. Germline V gene data show CDR1 as MDHEN and CDR2 as SYDVKM. CDR3 length equals 13 residues. The CDR3 DNA reads TGTGCGACAGGGCCCTCGGCAAGGTCACCCCTCCACTTT. Protein: CATGPSARSPLHF.

The V and J genes are TRBV15 and TRBJ1-2; maybe TRBD1 (6 bases). The germline gives CDR1 LNHNV, CDR2 YYDKDF (reference sequence). The CDR3 length is 14 residues. The germline V and J ends were trimmed by 6 bases and 8 bases, with 19 bases remaining between them. The CDR3 sequence is CATSEVLQGEGYTF. The DNA of the CDR3 is TGTGCCACCAGTGAAGTTTTACAGGGTGAGGGCTACACCTTC.

Turning to this clonotype: A much larger clone lies a single base off, so this may be a read error. V and J are TRBV28 and TRBJ2-3; no clear D. This CDR3 has 14 amino acids. CDR1 and CDR2 (germline): MDHEN, SYDVKM. The CDR3 sequence is CVSSFGASTDTQYF. The CDR3 DNA sequence: TGTGTCAGCAGTTTCGGAGCCAGCACAGATACGCAGTATTTT. The full variable domain, rest sourced from reference TRBV28 and TRBJ2-3, is DVKVTQSSRYLVKRTGEKVFLECVQDMDHENMFWYRQDPGLGLRLIYFSYDVKMKEKGDIPEGYSVSREKKERFSLILESASTNQTSMYLCVSSFGASTDTQYFGPGTRLTVL.

The chain is built from TRBV5-6 and TRBJ2-1, with TRBD2 matching 10 bases. Germline-derived CDR1 and CDR2 are SGHDT and YYEEEE. This CDR3 has 13 residues. J gave up 9 bases and V 4 bases, and 4 bases lay outside the gene matches. The CDR3 nucleotides read TGTGCCAGCAGCGGCGTAGCGGGAGGTGAGCAGTTCTTC. Amino acid sequence: CASSGVAGGEQFF.

The rearrangement links TRBV6-5 to TRBJ1-1; D is uncertain. The length of the CDR3 is 14 residues. Trimming removed 0 bases from V and 5 bases from J, with 10 bases in between. Germline loops: CDR1 MNHEY, CDR2 SVGAGI. This CDR3 is CASSYSSSGTEAFF. DNA for the CDR3: TGTGCCAGCAGTTACTCGAGTTCGGGAACTGAAGCTTTCTTT.

This clonotype was seen many times. V is TRBV12-3 or TRBV12-4 and J is TRBJ1-2; unclear D gene. The length of the CDR3 is 13 residues. The germline V and J ends were trimmed by 3 bases and 8 bases, with 13 bases remaining between them. CDR3 nucleotide sequence: TGTGCCAGCAGTTTCCGGTCCCGAGGAGGCTACACCTTC. Translation gives CASSFRSRGGYTF.

This clonotype was found once. The chain recombines TRBV14 with TRBJ2-7; 9 bases map to TRBD1. CDR1 is SGHDN and CDR2 is FVKESK in the germline V gene. V dropped 1 base and J dropped 7; count of bases not matched to a gene: 11. This CDR3 is 16 amino acids long. This CDR3 is CASSQGVRTGDWEQYF. CDR3 nucleotides: TGTGCCAGCAGCCAAGGGGTTCGGACAGGGGATTGGGAGCAGTACTTC.

On this clonotype: A much bigger clone sits one base away, suggesting this may be a read error. Since the CDR3 does not end with the conserved phenylalanine or tryptophan, this likely comes from a read error. This chain links TRBV6-1 with TRBJ1-1; TRBD1 matches 8 bases. With 7 bases clipped from V and 4 bases from J, the junction kept 11 bases outside the gene matches. This CDR3 has 15 amino acids. CDR1 and CDR2 from the germline V gene are MNHNS and SASEGT. CDR3 DNA: TGTGCCAGCATACGCGGTACAGGGGGACCCACTGAAGCTTTCTGT. This encodes CASIRGTGGPTEAFC.

This clonotype was detected ten times or more. This chain joins TRBV28 and TRBJ2-7, with unresolved D. Trimming removed 2 bases at V and 5 bases at J, with 7 bases between. This CDR3 is built from 12 residues. Germline V gene data show CDR1 as MDHEN and CDR2 as SYDVKM. The CDR3 DNA follows: TGTGCCAGCAGTTTAGGATTCGACGAGCAGTACTTC. Translating gives CASSLGFDEQYF. Looking up the rest from reference TRBV28 and TRBJ2-7 gives the full variable domain: DVKVTQSSRYLVKRTGEKVFLECVQDMDHENMFWYRQDPGLGLRLIYFSYDVKMKEKGDIPEGYSVSREKKERFSLILESASTNQTSMYLCASSLGFDEQYFGPGTRLTVT.

The chain couples TRBV4-1 to TRBJ1-6; TRBD1 matches 8 bases. Trimming took 3 bases from V and 7 from J; bases not matched to a gene: 8. The CDR3 is 16 amino acids. Germline CDR1 reads MGHRA; CDR2 reads YSYEKL. The CDR3 coding sequence is TGCGCCAGCAGCCATCTAAGGACAGGGCCAAATTCACCCCTCCACTTT. Encoded protein: CASSHLRTGPNSPLHF.

The table lists this clonotype with many counts. The chain employs TRBV28 and TRBJ2-7; D not resolved. The V end lost 6 bases, the J end lost 3 bases, and 12 bases lay between the germline ends. The CDR3 loop spans 13 amino acids. Germline CDR1 reads MDHEN; CDR2 reads SYDVKM. The CDR3 DNA follows: TGTGCCAGCAGCCCGGCCACCAACTACGAGCAGTACTTC. Its translation: CASSPATNYEQYF.

This clonotype was found many times. The chain joins TRBV24-1 to TRBJ1-4, with 8 bases matching TRBD1. V lost 7 bases to trimming and J lost 8 bases; unmatched junction nucleotides: 5. This CDR3 has 13 amino acids. Germline V gene lookup returns CDR1 KGHDR and CDR2 SFDVKD. CDR3: CATRDRVGEKLFF. The DNA of the CDR3 is TGTGCCACCAGGGACAGGGTGGGCGAAAAACTGTTTTTT.

This clonotype has ten or more counts. The V and J genes are TRBV7-2 and TRBJ2-1; D is possibly TRBD1 (5 bases). The CDR3 is made up of 15 amino acids. Germline loops: CDR1 SGHTA, CDR2 FQGNSA. V gave up 0 bases and J gave up 7 bases, with 13 bases separating them. CDR3 residues: CASSLAGPGLNEQFF. The CDR3 DNA reads TGTGCCAGCAGCTTAGCGGGGCCGGGTCTTAATGAGCAGTTCTTC.

A single count supports this clonotype. The rearrangement links TRBV6-9 to TRBJ2-7; 7 bases map to TRBD1. V trimming: 3 bases; J trimming: 1 base; junction bases outside the gene matches: 18. The CDR3 extends over 19 amino acids. CDR1 is MNHGY, CDR2 SVAAGI, per germline. CDR3 sequence: CASSYPRLASGQDSYEQYF. As DNA, the CDR3 is TGTGCCAGCAGTTACCCGAGGTTGGCCTCCGGACAGGATTCCTACGAGCAGTACTTC.

In this sample, this clonotype turned up a few times. The chain is built from TRBV9 and TRBJ2-7; TRBD2 aligns across 7 bases. Losses at the gene ends were 2 bases for V and 11 bases for J; bases not matched to a gene: 10. Germline CDR1 SGDLS, CDR2 YYNGEE. This CDR3 spans 13 amino acids. The CDR3 sequence is CASSVSGTTRKYF. The DNA of the CDR3 is TGTGCCAGCAGCGTGTCCGGGACTACCAGAAAGTACTTC. Together with reference TRBV9 and TRBJ2-7, the CDR3 gives the full variable domain: DSGVTQTPKHLITATGQRVTLRCSPRSGDLSVYWYQQSLDQGLQFLIQYYNGEERAKGNILERFSAQQFPDLHSELNLSSLELGDSALYFCASSVSGTTRKYFGPGTRLTVT.

This clonotype was counted ten times or more. This chain joins TRBV12-3 or TRBV12-4 and TRBJ1-5; 10 bases align to TRBD1. This CDR3 is built from 14 residues. J gave up 6 bases and V 5 bases, and 4 bases lay outside the gene matches. CDR3 residues: CASSQTGGPQPQHF. CDR3 coding DNA: TGTGCCAGCAGTCAGACAGGGGGCCCTCAGCCCCAGCATTTT.

This clonotype was seen a handful of times. J is TRBJ2-1 and V is TRBV27; D is unclear. This CDR3 region has 14 residues. Germline CDR1 MNHEY, CDR2 SMNVEV (reference sequence). Trimming removed 5 bases at V and 5 bases at J, with 13 bases between. DNA for the CDR3: TGTGCCAGCAGTACCCGATCAGTTAACAATGAGCAGTTCTTC. The encoded protein is CASSTRSVNNEQFF.

In this sample, this clonotype turned up many times. This chain connects TRBV12-3 or TRBV12-4 to TRBJ2-7; the match to TRBD1 covers 8 bases. V lost 2 bases, J lost 9 bases, and 9 bases stayed unmatched. The CDR3 consists of 14 residues. The CDR3: CASSLTGTGSRQYF. The CDR3 DNA is TGTGCCAGCAGTTTAACAGGGACAGGTTCAAGGCAGTACTTC.

This clonotype was recorded a few times. The chain is built from TRBV25-1 and TRBJ2-7, with 9 bases identical to TRBD1. The CDR3 is 15 residues long. Germline assignment: CDR1 MGHDK and CDR2 SYGVNS. The trim removed 1 base at V and 4 bases at J, leaving 5 bases unmatched. CDR3 sequence (DNA): TGTGCCAGCAGTGAATCTGGGACAGGGAAATACGAGCAGTACTTC. This gives the protein CASSESGTGKYEQYF.

Comment on this clonotype: The junction and the germline gene differ at one end; a read error may be behind it. The chain joins TRBV5-1 to TRBJ1-1; no firm D call. The CDR3 is 17 residues long. CDR1 and CDR2 (germline): SGHRS, YFSETQ. CDR3 residues: CASSLAAFDGLNTEAFF. The CDR3, as DNA: TGTGCCAGCAGCTTGGCGGCGTTCGACGGCTTGAACACTGAAGCTTTCTTT.

This clonotype has ten or more counts. This chain joins TRBV24-1 and TRBJ1-2; perhaps TRBD1 as D (6 bases). CDR1 KGHDR and CDR2 SFDVKD come from the germline V gene. The ends were cut back, 3 bases at V and 0 bases at J, with 13 bases in the middle. The CDR3 has 16 residues. The CDR3 coding sequence is TGTGCCACCAGTGATAAACGGACAGACTCTAACTATGGCTACACCTTC. The encoded protein is CATSDKRTDSNYGYTF.

The chain has TRBV12-3 or TRBV12-4 and TRBJ2-1, with TRBD2 matching over 14 bases. The J call may not be correct, given that the DNA end is closer to TRBJ2-5. This CDR3 contains 15 residues. The CDR3 here is CASIGTSGGLGTQYF. CDR3 nucleotide sequence: TGTGCCAGCATTGGGACTAGCGGGGGCCTTGGGACCCAGTACTTC.

This clonotype was counted ten times or more. This rearrangement joins TRBV7-9 to TRBJ1-2, with TRBD1 matching over 9 bases. Germline CDR1 and CDR2: SEHNR and FQNEAQ (reference sequence). V gave up 1 base and J gave up 4 bases; unmatched junction bases: 4. This CDR3 comprises 15 residues. The DNA for the CDR3 is TGTGCCAGCAGCTTAGGGACAGGGGAAGGCTATGGCTACACCTTC. It translates to CASSLGTGEGYGYTF.

The rearrangement links TRBV3-1 to TRBJ2-7, with 10 bases fitting TRBD2. J lost 6 bases, V lost 1 base, and 9 bases had no gene match. Germline V CDR1 and CDR2: LGHDT, YNNKEL (reference sequence). This CDR3 spans 16 amino acids. The CDR3 bases are TGTGCCAGCAGCCAAGGGGGATCTAGCGGGAGCTCCGAGCAGTACTTC. It specifies CASSQGGSSGSSEQYF.

This clonotype was counted at least ten times. The J gene is TRBJ2-4, the V gene TRBV7-9; maybe TRBD2 (6 bases). Trimming pared 5 bases from V and 5 bases from J, leaving 13 bases between. This CDR3 is 14 amino acids long. Germline loops: CDR1 SEHNR, CDR2 FQNEAQ (reference sequence). The CDR3 DNA sequence: TGTGCCAGCAGCAAACCGGAGGGCGAAAACATTCAGTACTTC. This encodes CASSKPEGENIQYF.

This clonotype occurred many times. The rearrangement links TRBV28 to TRBJ1-4; no clear D. CDR1 is MDHEN, CDR2 SYDVKM, per germline. V was trimmed by 5 bases and J by 9 bases, leaving 22 bases between them. The CDR3 has 16 residues. This chain's CDR3 is CASSPHLEAWRKKLFF. CDR3 DNA sequence: TGTGCCAGCAGTCCCCACCTTGAGGCCTGGAGGAAAAAACTGTTTTTT. Full variable domain (outside the CDR3, taken from reference TRBV28 and TRBJ1-4): DVKVTQSSRYLVKRTGEKVFLECVQDMDHENMFWYRQDPGLGLRLIYFSYDVKMKEKGDIPEGYSVSREKKERFSLILESASTNQTSMYLCASSPHLEAWRKKLFFGSGTQLSVL.